This entry describes one TCR beta chain. It lacks a known antigen. No base quality values were provided; no much bigger clone lies one nucleotide off. From the cysteine through the phenylalanine, the CDR3 covers 16 amino acids. The read is trimmed to its CDR3 DNA, 48 bases read in frame from base 1. CDR1 and CDR2 are drawn from the germline V gene (reference sequence): DFQATT, SNEGSKA. V ends up 6 bases short and J 3 bases short, with an unmatched junction base count of 8. Only healthy Caucasian donors were included. The twin cohort comprised three pairs of female monozygotic twins, all aged roughly 18 to 29 years. Positive isolation kits from Invitrogen were used to isolate the CD4+ and CD8+ T cell populations. This sample stems from a study of identical twins (dated by TCRdb to the mid-2010s). A note on the overall study: To test whether fetal clonotypes persist, this study deep-sequenced TCR alpha and beta repertoires from monozygotic twins, from unrelated adults of various ages, and from cord blood. To rule out contamination, replicate twin experiments were performed at different times with different library preparation protocols.

Paper-wide results and their limitations: In beta out-of-frame sequences, excess twin sharing was weaker, because having fewer shared sequences lowered the signal-to-noise ratio. Invariant T cells such as MAIT and iNKT could partly confound zero-insertion analyses, although diverse VJ usage argued against such confounding for most clonotypes. Out-of-frame TCR alpha sequences shared between twins showed an excess of low generation-probability sequences compared with coincidental sharing between unrelated individuals. Abundant cord blood beta clonotypes carried fewer insertions; young adult naive repertoires showed a weaker similar trend, while memory repertoires showed none. In monozygotic twins, out-of-frame TCR alpha sharing was systematically underestimated by recombination models, although the models agreed with sharing between unrelated individuals. Because the same donors could not be followed over many years, the conclusions depended on cross-sectional statistical analysis.

Libraries were constructed by 5' RACE. Instrument used: Illumina HiSeq 2000. A universal primer binding site was added through template switching, and the final cDNA carried a unique molecular identifier so that TCR cDNA molecules could be counted accurately. Specific primers in the conserved constant-segment region were used to synthesize first-strand cDNA for TCR alpha and beta chains. Each cDNA library was double barcoded, with a SMART-Mk sample barcode plus Illumina barcodes, to control for contamination. Two successive PCR steps introduced TruSeq adapter sequences along with Illumina sample barcodes. Sequencing of the TCR alpha and beta cDNA libraries was done on the Illumina HiSeq platform using custom primers. Per the authors' processing: MiGEC processed the raw reads to extract unique molecular identifiers, while MiXCR was used to determine the CDR3 positions. For each individual, recombination models were inferred using an EM algorithm with the repgenHMM and IGoR tools. The analysis of shared clonotypes was done with the tcR package in R, with sharing normalized by the product of cloneset sizes. To study raw recombination without the effects of thymic and clonal selection, out-of-frame nonproductive sequences were analyzed. TCRdb ran its own pipeline on the public reads, namely fastp trimming at Q25 and MiXCR clone calling, and kept in-frame beta chains. Each entry merges the rows of one CDR3 protein and shows their most common DNA and genes. TCRdb's processing, not the authors' own work, is the source of the V and J calls. The sample table shows about 550,000 distinct CDR3 sequences, and approximately 20% are seen once. The biggest ten clones account for more than 0.4% of the sample.

The same sample was also studied in work on yellow fever vaccine responses in identical twins. From that second study: The T cell response to vaccination in identical twins was reported by the authors to appear partly convergent and partly personalized. The study precisely tracked vaccine-responding T cell clones in identical twins.

Recombination linked TRBV20-1 to TRBJ2-3, with 14 bases aligning to TRBD2. The clonotype was recovered from a woman between 18 and 30 years old in good health. Sequenced: CD4+ T cells sorted from blood. The CDR3 protein sequence reads: CSAQSTSGRATDTQYF. The sequence in DNA is TGCAGTGCGCAATCGACTAGCGGGAGGGCTACAGATACGCAGTATTTT.